The clone carrying this T cell receptor beta chain has just one count. The data are from a study of shared clonotypes between healthy human individuals. The J segment lost 3 bases and the V segment lost 0 bases, leaving 4 bases of the junction unmatched. Germline CDR1 SGHRS, CDR2 YFSETQ. The CDR3 runs 16 residues. CD45RO-negative CD8 cells positively selected for CCR7 made up the naive population, which excluded terminally differentiated effector memory CD45RA+ cells. Genomic DNA from each subset was divided evenly over several immunoSEQ plates. The data were produced by immunoSEQ multiplex PCR, yet TCRdb's version contains in-frame clones alone and is incomplete. This sample has 800,000 to 950,000 clones; about 96% occur once, and the top ten carry roughly 0.23%.

The V gene is TRBV5-1, the J gene TRBJ2-1; 9 positions agree with TRBD2. Sequenced input: naive CD8+ T cells sorted from blood. The receptor comes from a man aged 25-45 years in good health. CDR3 sequence reads: CASSLEASGNYNEQFF. In DNA form, the CDR3 reads TGCGCCAGCAGCTTGGAGGCTAGCGGGAACTACAATGAGCAGTTCTTC.